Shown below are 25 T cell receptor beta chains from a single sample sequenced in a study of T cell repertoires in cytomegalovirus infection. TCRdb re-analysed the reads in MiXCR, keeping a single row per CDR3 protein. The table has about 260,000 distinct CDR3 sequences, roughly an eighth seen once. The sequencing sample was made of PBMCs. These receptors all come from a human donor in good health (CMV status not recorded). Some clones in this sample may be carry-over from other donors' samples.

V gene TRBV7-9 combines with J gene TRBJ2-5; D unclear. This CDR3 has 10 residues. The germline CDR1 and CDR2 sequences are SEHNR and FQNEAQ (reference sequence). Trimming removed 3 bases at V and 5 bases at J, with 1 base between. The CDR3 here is CASSFETQYF. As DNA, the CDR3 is TGTGCCAGCAGCTTTGAGACCCAGTACTTC.

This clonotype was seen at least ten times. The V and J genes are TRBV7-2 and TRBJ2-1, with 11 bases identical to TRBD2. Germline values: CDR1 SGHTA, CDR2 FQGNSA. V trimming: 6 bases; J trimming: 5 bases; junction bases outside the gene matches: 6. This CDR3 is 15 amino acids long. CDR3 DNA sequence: TGTGCCAGCAGGCCAACTAGCGGGGGTAACAATGAGCAGTTCTTC. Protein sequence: CASRPTSGGNNEQFF.

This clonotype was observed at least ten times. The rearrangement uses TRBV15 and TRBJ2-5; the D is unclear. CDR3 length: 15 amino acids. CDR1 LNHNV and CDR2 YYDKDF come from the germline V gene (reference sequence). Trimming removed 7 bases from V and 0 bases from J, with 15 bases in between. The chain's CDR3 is CATTPSPGYQETQYF. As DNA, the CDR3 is TGTGCCACCACCCCCTCCCCCGGGTACCAAGAGACCCAGTACTTC.

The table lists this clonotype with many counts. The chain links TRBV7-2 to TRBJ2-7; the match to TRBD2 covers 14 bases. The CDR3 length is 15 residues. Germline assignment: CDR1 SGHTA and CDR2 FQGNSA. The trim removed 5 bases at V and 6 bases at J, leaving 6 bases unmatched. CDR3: CASSAGTSGRFEQYF. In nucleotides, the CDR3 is TGTGCCAGCAGCGCAGGGACTAGCGGGAGATTCGAGCAGTACTTC.

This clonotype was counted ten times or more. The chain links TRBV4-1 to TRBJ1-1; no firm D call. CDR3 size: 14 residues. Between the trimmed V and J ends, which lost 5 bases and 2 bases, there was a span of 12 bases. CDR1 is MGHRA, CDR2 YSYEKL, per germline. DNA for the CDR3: TGCGCCAGCAGCTACCGGACGGATAACACTGAAGCTTTCTTT. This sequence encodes CASSYRTDNTEAFF.

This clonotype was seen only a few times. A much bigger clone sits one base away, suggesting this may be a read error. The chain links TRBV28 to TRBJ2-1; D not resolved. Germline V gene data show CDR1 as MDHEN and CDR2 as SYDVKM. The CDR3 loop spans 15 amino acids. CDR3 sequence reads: CASFGPVPLYNVQFF. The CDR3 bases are TGTGCCAGCTTCGGACCCGTCCCCCTATACAATGTGCAGTTCTTC.

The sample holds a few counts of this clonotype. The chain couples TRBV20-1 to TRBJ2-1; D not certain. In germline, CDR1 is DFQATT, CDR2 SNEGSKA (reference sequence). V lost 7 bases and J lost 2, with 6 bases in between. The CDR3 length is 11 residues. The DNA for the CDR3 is TGCAGTGTTTCGACCTACAATGAGCAGTTCTTC. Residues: CSVSTYNEQFF.

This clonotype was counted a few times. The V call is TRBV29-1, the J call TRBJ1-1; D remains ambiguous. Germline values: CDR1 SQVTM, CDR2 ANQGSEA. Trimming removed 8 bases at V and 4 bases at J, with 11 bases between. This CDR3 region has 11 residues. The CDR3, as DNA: TGCAGCCACCGTTGGGCCACTGAAGCTTTCTTT. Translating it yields CSHRWATEAFF. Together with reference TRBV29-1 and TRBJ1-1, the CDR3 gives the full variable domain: SAVISQKPSRDICQRGTSLTIQCQVDSQVTMMFWYRQQPGQSLTLIATANQGSEATYESGFVIDKFPISRPNLTFSTLTVSNMSPEDSSIYLCSHRWATEAFFGQGTRLTVV.

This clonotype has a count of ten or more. Here the CDR3 reads CASSLEGQGNGYTF. CDR3 sequence (DNA): TGTGCCAGCAGCTTAGAGGGACAGGGGAATGGCTACACCTTC. The chain has TRBV7-2 and TRBJ1-2; 10 bases are a match to TRBD1. This CDR3 region has 14 residues. The V segment lost 1 base and the J segment 6 bases; nucleotides outside the gene matches: 2. CDR1 is SGHTA and CDR2 is FQGNSA in the germline V gene.

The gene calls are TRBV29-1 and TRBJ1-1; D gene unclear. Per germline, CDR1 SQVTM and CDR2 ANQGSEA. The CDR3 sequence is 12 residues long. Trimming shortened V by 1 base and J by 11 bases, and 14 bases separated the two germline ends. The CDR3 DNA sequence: TGCAGCGTTGAAGCGGAGATCTTGGGGGCTTTCTTT. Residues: CSVEAEILGAFF.

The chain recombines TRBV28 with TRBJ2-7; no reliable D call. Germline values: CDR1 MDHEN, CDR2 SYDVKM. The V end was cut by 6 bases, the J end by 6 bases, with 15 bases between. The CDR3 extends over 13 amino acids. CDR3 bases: TGTGCCAGCAGCCCCCTTATGACGTTCGAGCAGTACTTC. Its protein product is CASSPLMTFEQYF.

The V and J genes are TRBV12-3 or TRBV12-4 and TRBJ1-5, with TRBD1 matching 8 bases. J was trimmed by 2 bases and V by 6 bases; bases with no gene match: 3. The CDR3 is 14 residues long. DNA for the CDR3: TGTGCCAGCAGCGGGACAGGAGGCAATCAGCCCCAGCATTTT. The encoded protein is CASSGTGGNQPQHF.

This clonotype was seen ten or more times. The DNA of the CDR3 is TGTGCCAGCAGCCGACTTGAGACGAGCACTGAAGCTTTCTTT. Translation gives CASSRLETSTEAFF. This rearrangement joins TRBV7-6 to TRBJ1-1; D remains ambiguous. Germline loops: CDR1 SGHVS, CDR2 FNYEAQ. The V and J ends lost 5 bases and 4 bases respectively, with 14 bases between them. This CDR3 has 14 amino acids. The complete variable domain, with remaining parts taken from reference TRBV7-6 and TRBJ1-1, reads GAGVSQSPRYKVTKRGQDVALRCDPISGHVSLYWYRQALGQGPEFLTYFNYEAQQDKSGLPNDRFSAERPEGSISTLTIQRTEQRDSAMYRCASSRLETSTEAFFGQGTRLTVV.

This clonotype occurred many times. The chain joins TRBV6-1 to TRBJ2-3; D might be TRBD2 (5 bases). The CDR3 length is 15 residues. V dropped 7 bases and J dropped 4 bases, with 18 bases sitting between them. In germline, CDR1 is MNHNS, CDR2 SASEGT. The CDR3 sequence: CASKQAELGPDTQYF. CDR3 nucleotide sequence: TGTGCCAGCAAGCAAGCGGAGCTAGGTCCAGATACGCAGTATTTT.

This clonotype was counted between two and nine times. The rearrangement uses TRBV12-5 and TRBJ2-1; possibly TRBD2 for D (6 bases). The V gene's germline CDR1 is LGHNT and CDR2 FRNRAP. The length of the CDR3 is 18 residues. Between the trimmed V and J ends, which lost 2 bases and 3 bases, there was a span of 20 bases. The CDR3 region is CASGLPRGAGIFYNEQFF. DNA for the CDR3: TGTGCTAGTGGTTTGCCCCGAGGAGCGGGCATCTTCTACAATGAGCAGTTCTTC. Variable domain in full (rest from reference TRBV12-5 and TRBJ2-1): DARVTQTPRHKVTEMGQEVTMRCQPILGHNTVFWYRQTMMQGLELLAYFRNRAPLDDSGMPKDRFSAEMPDATLATLKIQPSEPRDSAVYFCASGLPRGAGIFYNEQFFGPGTRLTVL.

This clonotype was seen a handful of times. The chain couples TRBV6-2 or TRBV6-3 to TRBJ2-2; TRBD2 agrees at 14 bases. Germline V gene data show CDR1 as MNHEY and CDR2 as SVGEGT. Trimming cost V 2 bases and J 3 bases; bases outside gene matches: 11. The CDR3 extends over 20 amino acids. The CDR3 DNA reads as TGTGCCAGCAGTTACCCCTCCGGGACTAGCGGGAGTCGGGACACCGGGGAGCTGTTTTTT. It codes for CASSYPSGTSGSRDTGELFF.

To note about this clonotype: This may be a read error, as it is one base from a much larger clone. The CDR3 coding sequence is TGTGCCAGCACCCTTCTACAGGGGCCGAACACTGAAACTTTCTTT. Translation: CASTLLQGPNTETFF. This chain uses TRBV28 with TRBJ1-1; 7 nucleotides align to TRBD1. Germline lookup yields CDR1 MDHEN and CDR2 SYDVKM. This CDR3 contains 15 residues.

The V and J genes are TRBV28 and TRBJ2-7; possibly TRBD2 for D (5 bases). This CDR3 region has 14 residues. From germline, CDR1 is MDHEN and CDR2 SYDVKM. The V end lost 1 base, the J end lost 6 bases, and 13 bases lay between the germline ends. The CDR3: CASSLSQLGGEQYF. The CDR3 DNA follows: TGTGCCAGCAGTTTATCCCAGCTAGGAGGCGAGCAGTACTTC. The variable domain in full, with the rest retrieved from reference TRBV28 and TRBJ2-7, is DVKVTQSSRYLVKRTGEKVFLECVQDMDHENMFWYRQDPGLGLRLIYFSYDVKMKEKGDIPEGYSVSREKKERFSLILESASTNQTSMYLCASSLSQLGGEQYFGPGTRLTVT.

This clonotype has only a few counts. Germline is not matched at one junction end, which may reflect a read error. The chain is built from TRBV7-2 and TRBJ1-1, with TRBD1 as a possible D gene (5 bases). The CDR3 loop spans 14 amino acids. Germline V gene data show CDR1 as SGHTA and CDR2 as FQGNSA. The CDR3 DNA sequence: TGTGCCAACAGCCCGGGGAGGGGTAACACTGAAGCTTTCTTT. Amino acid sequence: CANSPGRGNTEAFF.

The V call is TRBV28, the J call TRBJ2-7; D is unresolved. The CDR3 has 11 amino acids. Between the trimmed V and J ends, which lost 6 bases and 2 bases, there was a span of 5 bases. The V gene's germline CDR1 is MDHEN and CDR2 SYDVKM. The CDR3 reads CASRRTYEQYF. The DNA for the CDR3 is TGTGCCAGCAGACGAACCTACGAGCAGTACTTC.

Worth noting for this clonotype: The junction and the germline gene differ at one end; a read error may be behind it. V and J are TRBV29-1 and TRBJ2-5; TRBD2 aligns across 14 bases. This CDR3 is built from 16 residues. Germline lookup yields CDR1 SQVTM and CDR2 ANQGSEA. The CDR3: CSVEGLAGGHQETQYF. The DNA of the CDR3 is TGCAGCGTGGAAGGACTAGCGGGAGGACACCAAGAGACCCAGTACTTC.

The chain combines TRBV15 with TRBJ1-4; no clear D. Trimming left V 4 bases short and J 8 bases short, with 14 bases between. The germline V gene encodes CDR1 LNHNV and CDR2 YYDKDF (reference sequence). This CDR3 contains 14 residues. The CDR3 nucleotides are TGTGCCACCAGCATTGGCACGGGATGGGAAAAACTGTTTTTT. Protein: CATSIGTGWEKLFF.

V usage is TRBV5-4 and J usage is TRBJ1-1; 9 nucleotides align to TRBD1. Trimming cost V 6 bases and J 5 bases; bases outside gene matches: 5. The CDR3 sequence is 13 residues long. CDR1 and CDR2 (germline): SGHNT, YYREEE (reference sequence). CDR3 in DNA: TGTGCCAGCACCACTGACAGGGGGACTGAAGCTTTCTTT. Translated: CASTTDRGTEAFF. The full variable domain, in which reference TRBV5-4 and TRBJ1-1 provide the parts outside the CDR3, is ETGVTQSPTHLIKTRGQQVTLRCSSQSGHNTVSWYQQALGQGPQFIFQYYREEENGRGNFPPRFSGLQFPNYSSELNVNALELDDSALYLCASTTDRGTEAFFGQGTRLTVV.

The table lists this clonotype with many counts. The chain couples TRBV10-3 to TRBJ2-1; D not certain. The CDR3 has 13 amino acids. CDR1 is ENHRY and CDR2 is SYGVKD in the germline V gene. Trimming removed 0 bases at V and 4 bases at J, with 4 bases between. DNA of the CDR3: TGTGCCATCAGTGAGTCAGTTTACAATGAGCAGTTCTTC. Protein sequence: CAISESVYNEQFF.

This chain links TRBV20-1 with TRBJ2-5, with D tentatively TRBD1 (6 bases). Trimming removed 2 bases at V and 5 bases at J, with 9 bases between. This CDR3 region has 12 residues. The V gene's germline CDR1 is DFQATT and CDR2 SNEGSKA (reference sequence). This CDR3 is CSARFRGETQYF. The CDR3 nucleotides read TGCAGTGCTAGATTTAGGGGGGAGACCCAGTACTTC.